At least ten counts were recorded for the clone carrying this T cell receptor beta chain. Its antigen is not identified. A 10-nucleotide random UMI tagged transcripts in template-switch 5'RACE cDNA synthesis. One entry per CDR3 protein results from TCRdb running MiXCR on the 5' RACE reads. The sample comprises 95,000 to 150,000 distinct CDR3 sequences, approximately 3.2% of which are singletons, and over 1% rests with the top ten. The data belong to a study of neurological immune-mediated disorders. CDR3 length equals 15 residues. Germline CDR1 SQVTM, CDR2 ANQGSEA. Trimming took 7 bases from V and 5 from J, leaving 23 bases between them. Study-level results: None of the CDR3 amino acid sequences found in expanded clones was shared across subjects. This suggests that the TCR-beta repertoires were private in all groups. The greatest TCR clonal expansion occurred in HTLV-1-associated myelopathy and the least in multiple sclerosis, which fell below healthy controls.

The TCR originated in a woman in her 30s with multiple sclerosis. What was sequenced was PBMCs. This chain uses TRBV29-1 with TRBJ2-5, with D perhaps TRBD1 (7 bases). The CDR3 region has the DNA TGCAGCGCCTCCGGGGACGGAGGGGGCCTGGAGACCCAGTACTTC. It translates to CSASGDGGGLETQYF.